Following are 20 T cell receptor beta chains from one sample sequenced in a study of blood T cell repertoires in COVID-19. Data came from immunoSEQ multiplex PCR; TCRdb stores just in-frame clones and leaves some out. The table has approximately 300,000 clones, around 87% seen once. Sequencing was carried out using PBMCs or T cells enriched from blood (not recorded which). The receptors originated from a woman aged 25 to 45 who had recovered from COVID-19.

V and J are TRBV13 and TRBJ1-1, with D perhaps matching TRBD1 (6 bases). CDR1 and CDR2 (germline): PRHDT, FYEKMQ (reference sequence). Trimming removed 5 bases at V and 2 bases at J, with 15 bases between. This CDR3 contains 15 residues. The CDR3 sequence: CASSRITGLNTEAFF. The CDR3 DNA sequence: TGTGCCAGCAGCAGAATAACAGGGCTAAACACTGAAGCTTTCTTT.

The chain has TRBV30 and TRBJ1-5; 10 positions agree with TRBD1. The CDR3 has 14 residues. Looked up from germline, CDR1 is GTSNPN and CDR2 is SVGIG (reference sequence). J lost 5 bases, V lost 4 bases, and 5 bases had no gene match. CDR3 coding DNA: TGTGCCTGGAACCGGGACAGGGGAGATCAGCCCCAGCATTTT. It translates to CAWNRDRGDQPQHF. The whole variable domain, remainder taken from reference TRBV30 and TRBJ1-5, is SQTIHQWPATLVQPVGSPLSLECTVEGTSNPNLYWYRQAAGRGLQLLFYSVGIGQISSEVPQNLSASRPQDRQFILSSKKLLLSDSGFYLCAWNRDRGDQPQHFGDGTRLSIL.

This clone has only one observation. The CDR3 reads CASSFSSGSSGNTIYF. For the CDR3, the DNA is TGTGCCAGCAGCTTCAGCTCGGGGAGCTCTGGAAACACCATATATTTT. The rearrangement links TRBV7-2 to TRBJ1-3; D ambiguous. The V gene lost 3 bases and the J gene lost 0 bases, with 12 bases spanning the gap. Per the germline V gene, CDR1 is SGHTA and CDR2 is FQGNSA. The CDR3 consists of 16 residues.

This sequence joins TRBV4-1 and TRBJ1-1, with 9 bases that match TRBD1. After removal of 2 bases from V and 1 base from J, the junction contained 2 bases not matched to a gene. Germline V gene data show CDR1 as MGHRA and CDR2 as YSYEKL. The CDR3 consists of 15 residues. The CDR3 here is CASSQTGGRNTEAFF. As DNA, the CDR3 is TGCGCCAGCAGCCAAACAGGGGGCAGGAACACTGAAGCTTTCTTT.

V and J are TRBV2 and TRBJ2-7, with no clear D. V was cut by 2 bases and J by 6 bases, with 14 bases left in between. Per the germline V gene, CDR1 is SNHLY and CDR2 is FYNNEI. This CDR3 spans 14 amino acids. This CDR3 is CASSESSGFGEQYF. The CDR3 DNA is TGTGCCAGCAGTGAATCCTCCGGGTTCGGCGAGCAGTACTTC.

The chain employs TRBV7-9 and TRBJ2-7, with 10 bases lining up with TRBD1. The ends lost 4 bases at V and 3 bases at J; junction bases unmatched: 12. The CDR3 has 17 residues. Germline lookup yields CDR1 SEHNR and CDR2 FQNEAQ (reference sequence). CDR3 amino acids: CASSSEETRDRGYEQYF. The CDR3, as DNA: TGTGCCAGCAGCTCGGAGGAGACCCGGGACAGGGGCTACGAGCAGTACTTC.

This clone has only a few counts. The CDR3 region is CAISESAGGGEKLFF. As DNA, the CDR3 is TGTGCCATCAGTGAGTCGGCAGGGGGAGGTGAAAAACTGTTTTTT. The chain couples TRBV10-3 to TRBJ1-4; 7 positions agree with TRBD1. The V and J ends lost 0 bases and 7 bases, in that order; junction bases with no gene match: 5. The CDR3 length is 15 residues. Germline lookup yields CDR1 ENHRY and CDR2 SYGVKD.

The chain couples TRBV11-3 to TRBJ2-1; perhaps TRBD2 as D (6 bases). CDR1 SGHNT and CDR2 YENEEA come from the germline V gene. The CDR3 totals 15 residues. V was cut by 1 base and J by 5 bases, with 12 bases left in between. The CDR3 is CASSLGASANNEQFF. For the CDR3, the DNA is TGTGCCAGCAGCTTAGGGGCTAGCGCCAACAATGAGCAGTTCTTC. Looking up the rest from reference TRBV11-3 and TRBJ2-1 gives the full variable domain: EAGVVQSPRYKIIEKKQPVAFWCNPISGHNTLYWYLQNLGQGPELLIRYENEEAVDDSQLPKDRFSAERLKGVDSTLKIQPAELGDSAVYLCASSLGASANNEQFFGPGTRLTVL.

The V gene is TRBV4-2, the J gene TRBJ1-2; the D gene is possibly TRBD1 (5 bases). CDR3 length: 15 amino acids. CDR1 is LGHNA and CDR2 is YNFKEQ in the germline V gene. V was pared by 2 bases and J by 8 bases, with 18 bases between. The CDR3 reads CASSQPSGTAPGYTF. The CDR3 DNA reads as TGTGCCAGCAGCCAACCTTCCGGGACTGCTCCCGGCTACACCTTC.

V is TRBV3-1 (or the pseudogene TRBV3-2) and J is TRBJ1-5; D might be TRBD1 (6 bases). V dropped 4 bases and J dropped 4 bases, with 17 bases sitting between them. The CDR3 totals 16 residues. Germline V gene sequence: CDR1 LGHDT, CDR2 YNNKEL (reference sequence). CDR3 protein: CASSPVAGGRNQPQHF. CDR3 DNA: TGTGCCAGCAGCCCAGTGGCGGGGGGGCGGAATCAGCCCCAGCATTTT.

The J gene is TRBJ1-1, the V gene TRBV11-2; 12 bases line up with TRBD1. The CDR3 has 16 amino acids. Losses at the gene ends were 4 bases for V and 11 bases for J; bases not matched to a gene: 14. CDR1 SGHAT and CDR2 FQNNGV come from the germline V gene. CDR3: CASSSTGTGGFISAFF. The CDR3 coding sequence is TGTGCCAGCAGCTCCACCGGGACAGGGGGCTTTATATCGGCTTTCTTT.

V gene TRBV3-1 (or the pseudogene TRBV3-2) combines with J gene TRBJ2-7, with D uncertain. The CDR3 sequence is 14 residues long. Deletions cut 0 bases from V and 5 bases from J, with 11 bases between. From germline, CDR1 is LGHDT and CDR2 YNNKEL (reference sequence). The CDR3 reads CASSQDWASNEQYF. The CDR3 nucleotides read TGTGCCAGCAGCCAAGATTGGGCGAGCAACGAGCAGTACTTC.

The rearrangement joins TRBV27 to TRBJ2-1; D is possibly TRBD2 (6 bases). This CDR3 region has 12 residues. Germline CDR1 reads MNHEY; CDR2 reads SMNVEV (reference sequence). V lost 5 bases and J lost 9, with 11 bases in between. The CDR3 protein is CASSTTRSEQFF. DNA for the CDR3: TGTGCCAGCAGTACGACTAGGAGTGAGCAGTTCTTC.

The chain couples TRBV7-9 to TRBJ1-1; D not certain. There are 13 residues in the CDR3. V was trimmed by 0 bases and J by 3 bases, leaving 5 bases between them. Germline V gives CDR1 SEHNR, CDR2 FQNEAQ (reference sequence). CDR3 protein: CASSLAQDTEAFF. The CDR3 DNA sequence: TGTGCCAGCAGCTTAGCCCAGGACACTGAAGCTTTCTTT.

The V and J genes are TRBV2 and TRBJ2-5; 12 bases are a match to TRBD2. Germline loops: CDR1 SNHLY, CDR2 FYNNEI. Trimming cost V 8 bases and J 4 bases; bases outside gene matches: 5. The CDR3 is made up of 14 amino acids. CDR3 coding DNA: TGTGCCAGCTCCTCGACTAGCGGGGGAGAGACCCAGTACTTC. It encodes CASSSTSGGETQYF.

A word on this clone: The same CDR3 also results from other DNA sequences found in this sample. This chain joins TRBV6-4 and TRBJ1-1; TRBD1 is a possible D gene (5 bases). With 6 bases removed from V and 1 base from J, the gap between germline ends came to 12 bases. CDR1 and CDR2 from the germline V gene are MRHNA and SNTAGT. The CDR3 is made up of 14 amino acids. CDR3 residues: CASSPSQGNTEAFF. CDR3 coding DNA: TGTGCCAGCAGCCCAAGTCAGGGGAACACTGAAGCTTTCTTT.

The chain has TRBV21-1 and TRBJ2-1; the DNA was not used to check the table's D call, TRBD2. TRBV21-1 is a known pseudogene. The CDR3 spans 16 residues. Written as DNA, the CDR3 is TGTGCCAGCAGCAAGGATACTAGCGGGGGGGACAATGAGCAGTTCTTC. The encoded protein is CASSKDTSGGDNEQFF.

The CDR3 DNA is TGTGCCAGCTCACCAGGGGGCCTTACTGAAGCTTTCTTT. This codes for CASSPGGLTEAFF. The gene calls are TRBV18 and TRBJ1-1, with a possible D match to TRBD1 (6 bases). V was pared by 2 bases and J by 5 bases, with 9 bases between. The length of the CDR3 is 13 residues. CDR1 is KGHSH and CDR2 is LQKENI in the germline V gene.

Here the CDR3 DNA reads TGTGCCAGCAGCTTAGTGGCGGTTCCTCTATCCTACAATGAGCAGTTCTTC. This translates into CASSLVAVPLSYNEQFF. The V gene is TRBV7-2, the J gene TRBJ2-1; D remains ambiguous. The V gene lost 1 base and the J gene lost 1 base, with 14 bases spanning the gap. The germline V gene has CDR1 SGHTA and CDR2 FQGNSA. This CDR3 has 17 residues.

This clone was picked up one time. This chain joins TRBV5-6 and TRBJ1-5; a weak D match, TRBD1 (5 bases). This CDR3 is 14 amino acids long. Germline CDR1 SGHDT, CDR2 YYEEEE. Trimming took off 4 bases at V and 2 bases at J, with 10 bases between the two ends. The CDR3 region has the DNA TGTGCCAGCAGCCAGGGAAGAGGCAATCAGCCCCAGCATTTT. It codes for CASSQGRGNQPQHF.